This TCR beta chain was sequenced during a study of shared clonotypes between healthy human individuals. The CDR3 length is 13 residues. From germline, CDR1 is SGHNT and CDR2 YENEEA. Trimming removed 0 bases from V and 5 bases from J, with 5 bases in between. The data were produced by immunoSEQ multiplex PCR, yet TCRdb's version contains in-frame clones alone and is incomplete. The profile covers more than 200,000 clones, with approximately 70% appearing a single time and 11% taken by the ten largest. Note on this clone: Its specificity is unknown.

Overall study results and limits: An effect of sequencing depth on clonotype sharing among donors was expected. Clonotypes not shared had lower generation probabilities than those common to all four donors. The rarefaction results pointed to incomplete sorted-subset sequencing despite large depth.

The J gene is TRBJ2-1, the V gene TRBV11-3; D uncertain. The receptor was derived from a young man in good health. The sequencing input was memory CD4+ T cells sorted from blood. As to subset: CD45RA-negative fraction. As DNA, the CDR3 is TGTGCCAGCAGCTTAGAAGAGGACAATGAGCAGTTCTTC. It is translated as CASSLEEDNEQFF.